In this sample, the clone carrying this TCR beta chain turned up once. What it recognizes is unknown. Libraries were prepared by immunoSEQ multiplex PCR; TCRdb keeps only in-frame clonotypes and omits some of them. The sample yields some 360,000 clones, roughly 70% seen once. The sample comes from a study of shared clonotypes between healthy human individuals. Findings and caveats of the study: Rarefaction demonstrated incomplete sorted-subset sequencing despite large depth.

V was pared by 4 bases and J by 3 bases, with 17 bases between. CDR3 length: 15 amino acids. The germline CDR1 and CDR2 sequences are SGDLS and YYNGEE. V gene TRBV9 combines with J gene TRBJ2-7; D is possibly TRBD2 (5 bases). The clonotype comes from a man under 40 in good health. The sample consisted of memory CD4+ T cells sorted from blood. The subset here: CD45RA-negative fraction. The CDR3 DNA is TGTGCCAGCAGCCCCCACCGTCTAGCAGACTACGAGCAGTACTTC. Translated, it gives CASSPHRLADYEQYF.